This T cell receptor (beta chain) was sequenced for a study of T cells in localized non-small cell lung cancer (dated by TCRdb to between 2020 and 2021). Background for the entire study: The study examined T cell repertoires in approximately 240 patients with early-stage NSCLC and compared tumors with uninvolved tumor-adjacent lungs. The cohort was made up of hundreds of treatment-naive NSCLC patients whose localized lung tumors had been resected. A mean age of 66.3 years was recorded for the NSCLC patients, of whom 120 to 150 were male and around 100 were female. General conclusions and limits of the study: Uninvolved tumor-adjacent lung showed the highest T cell clonality, higher than tumor, which suggests more focused antigenic responses in the adjacent lung. Because of the exploratory design, TCR variables were selected using unadjusted p-values without false-discovery rate correction. A median of around 57 of the top 100 tumor clones turned up in the paired uninvolved adjacent lung, and some 28 of those clones also ranked among the top 100 of that same adjacent lung. Higher blood T cell density associated with longer overall survival, while higher adjacent-lung clonality associated with shorter survival. Because multi-region tumor sequencing was not performed, intratumor heterogeneity could not be ruled out.

Notes on this clone: The clone's antigen remains unknown. Base qualities are not recorded, but no much larger clone differs from it by a single base.

Uninvolved adjacent lung was taken at least 2 cm from the tumor margin and confirmed free of atypia by two independent pathologists. At diagnosis, tumor, uninvolved tumor-adjacent lung and peripheral blood were collected and then preserved as a mix of FFPE and fresh-frozen material. The immunoSEQ Assay was used to sequence TCR beta CDR3 regions from DNA. From the authors' description of their analysis: T cell density was computed as TCR beta template counts normalized to usable DNA estimated by amplifying housekeeping genes. Richness was estimated using the preseqR package, with extrapolation to 400,000 templates for PBMC samples and to 120,000 templates for tissue samples. Clonality was defined as one minus Pielou's evenness. Tissue-enriched TCRs were identified through differential abundance testing performed on productive amino-acid clonotypes, with a minimum total count of 5 and an alpha of 0.1. Repertoire overlap between compartments was quantified with the Jaccard Index and Morisita Overlap Index. GLIPH clustered TCR beta CDR3s with public tetramer-defined viral CDR3s; viral motifs required at least three viral sequences plus V-gene enrichment. The clones in this table, taken by TCRdb from immuneACCESS, are in-frame only. Not every clone is retained; where verified, under half of the shortfall comes from an unresolved V gene, and the cause of the rest is unknown. D and trimming were read from the DNA, whereas the V and J calls and clone size are those reported in that table. The sample table lists some 1,600 clones, around a fifth of them with a count of one. Of the sample, around 18% falls within the top ten clones.

The germline V gene provides CDR1 MNHGY and CDR2 SAAAGT. V sheds 7 bases and J sheds 6 bases, leaving 16 bases between their ends. From the cysteine up to the phenylalanine, the CDR3 has a length of 14 residues. CDR3 DNA is the only sequence kept; it has 42 bases, read in frame from the first base. The chain is assembled from TRBV6-8 and TRBJ1-3, with TRBD1 perhaps the D gene, on 6 matching bases. This specimen consisted of normal lung tissue next to the tumor, obtained before any cancer treatment. The receptor was derived from a male donor older than 55 with stage III squamous cell lung carcinoma. In nucleotides, the sequence is TGTGCCAGCACCAGAATAGGACAGAAAAACACCATATATTTT. This codes for CASTRIGQKNTIYF.